One and the same sample provided the 28 T cell receptor beta chains below, sequenced in a study of OX40 agonist ivuxolimab in advanced cancers. Library method: the immunoSEQ multiplex PCR assay. In TCRdb, the immuneACCESS table is reduced to in-frame sequences with V and J assigned. These tables do not hold every clone; where another copy was compared, an unresolved V gene accounts for under half, and the others remain unexplained. A total of about 22,000 clones appear in this sample, 75% to 85% of them only once. The ten largest clones represent less than 45% of the sample. This sample comprised CD4+ or CD8+ T cells sorted from blood, obtained in a trial of the OX40 agonist ivuxolimab. The receptor set was obtained from an adult with an advanced solid tumor such as melanoma, head and neck, liver or kidney cancer.

This clone has only a few counts. The chain links TRBV27 to TRBJ2-7; 9 bases are shared with TRBD1. The V gene's germline CDR1 is MNHEY and CDR2 SMNVEV (reference sequence). The length of the CDR3 is 14 residues. With 6 bases clipped from V and 6 bases from J, the junction kept 9 bases outside the gene matches. CDR3 sequence (DNA): TGTGCCAGCAGGTCGACAGGGGGAAGGGGCGAGCAGTACTTC. It specifies CASRSTGGRGEQYF.

CDR3 DNA: TGCAGCGTTAGTCCCGCGGGGAGATACAATGAGCAGTTCTTC. Encoded protein: CSVSPAGRYNEQFF. The rearrangement joins TRBV29-1 to TRBJ2-1; TRBD2 is a possible D gene (6 bases). Germline assignment: CDR1 SQVTM and CDR2 ANQGSEA. The CDR3 length is 14 residues. V dropped 5 bases and J dropped 4 bases, with 15 bases sitting between them.

For the CDR3, the DNA is TGTGCCAGCAGCCCGGCGATTGCGGGCTACACCTTC. This translates into CASSPAIAGYTF. V is TRBV7-2 and J is TRBJ1-2; D ambiguous. The CDR3 consists of 12 residues. Trimming pared 5 bases from V and 8 bases from J, leaving 12 bases between. Germline V gene lookup returns CDR1 SGHTA and CDR2 FQGNSA.

This sequence joins TRBV10-1 and TRBJ2-2; possibly TRBD1 for D (5 bases). This CDR3 has 16 residues. Germline values: CDR1 WNHNN, CDR2 SYGVQD (reference sequence). V was cut by 0 bases and J by 0 bases, with 8 bases left in between. The CDR3, as DNA: TGCGCCAGCAGTGAGTCCACAGGCGCGAACACCGGGGAGCTGTTTTTT. It specifies CASSESTGANTGELFF.

V and J are TRBV6-5 and TRBJ1-2, with a tentative D call TRBD1 (5 bases). The length of the CDR3 is 14 residues. V dropped 2 bases and J dropped 7 bases, with 14 bases sitting between them. Germline assignment: CDR1 MNHEY and CDR2 SVGAGI. This chain's CDR3 is CASSYLDRSGGYTF. In nucleotides, the CDR3 is TGTGCCAGCAGTTACCTCGACAGAAGTGGTGGCTACACCTTC.

Turning to this clone: The same CDR3 arises from other DNA sequences in this sample as well. V and J are TRBV30 and TRBJ1-3; 7 bases match TRBD1. V dropped 5 bases and J dropped 0; count of bases not matched to a gene: 7. The CDR3 spans 15 residues. The V gene's germline CDR1 is GTSNPN and CDR2 SVGIG (reference sequence). The CDR3 DNA reads TGTGCCTGGTCCCGGGACAGCGGCTCTGGAAACACCATATATTTT. Its protein product is CAWSRDSGSGNTIYF.

The V and J genes are TRBV28 and TRBJ2-7; maybe TRBD1 (6 bases). V was trimmed by 1 base and J by 2 bases, leaving 9 bases between them. This CDR3 comprises 14 residues. CDR1 is MDHEN, CDR2 SYDVKM, per germline. CDR3 protein: CASSLSGDPYEQYF. In DNA, the CDR3 is TGTGCCAGCAGTTTATCAGGGGATCCCTACGAGCAGTACTTC.

The V gene is TRBV28, the J gene TRBJ1-1, with 7 nucleotides matching TRBD1. CDR1 MDHEN and CDR2 SYDVKM come from the germline V gene. J lost 11 bases, V lost 6 bases, and 6 bases had no gene match. The CDR3 contains 11 residues. The CDR3 DNA follows: TGTGCCAGCAGCGACAGGGTGTTGGCTTTCTTT. Its protein product is CASSDRVLAFF.

The chain combines TRBV28 with TRBJ1-1, with TRBD1 identical over 10 bases. Germline V gene lookup returns CDR1 MDHEN and CDR2 SYDVKM. The CDR3 spans 16 residues. After removal of 4 bases from V and 5 bases from J, the junction contained 10 bases not matched to a gene. The CDR3 sequence is CASSYPRTGGGTEAFF. CDR3 DNA sequence: TGTGCCAGCAGTTACCCAAGGACAGGGGGGGGGACTGAAGCTTTCTTT.

The CDR3 sequence: CASKFRETQYF. DNA of the CDR3: TGTGCCAGCAAATTCAGAGAGACCCAGTACTTC. The rearrangement joins TRBV6-5 to TRBJ2-5; no firm D call. There are 11 residues in the CDR3. Trimming shortened V by 7 bases and J by 4 bases, and 7 bases separated the two germline ends. Germline CDR1 MNHEY, CDR2 SVGAGI.

The chain is built from TRBV5-1 and TRBJ1-1, with 10 bases that match TRBD1. The CDR3 sequence is 17 residues long. The germline V gene encodes CDR1 SGHRS and CDR2 YFSETQ. The trim removed 4 bases at V and 3 bases at J, leaving 12 bases unmatched. The CDR3 bases are TGCGCCAGCAGCACCCTGACAGGGGGCGGTTGGGACACTGAAGCTTTCTTT. The encoded protein is CASSTLTGGGWDTEAFF.

The chain uses TRBV6-1 and TRBJ2-7; 11 nucleotides agree with TRBD1. Germline CDR1 is MNHNS and CDR2 is SASEGT. The V gene end was trimmed by 4 bases and the J gene end by 3 bases; junction bases not matched to a gene: 5. The CDR3 is made up of 15 amino acids. The CDR3 bases are TGTGCCAGCAGTGCGCGGGACAGGGGGAACTACGAGCAGTACTTC. Protein product: CASSARDRGNYEQYF.

This clone was observed a few times. The rearrangement joins TRBV4-2 to TRBJ2-1; a weak D match, TRBD1 (5 bases). Germline V CDR1 and CDR2: LGHNA, YNFKEQ. Trimming shortened V by 5 bases and J by 2 bases, and 13 bases separated the two germline ends. This CDR3 contains 15 residues. The CDR3 DNA reads as TGTGCCAGCAGCTTAGACAGAGTTCCCTACAATGAGCAGTTCTTC. It codes for CASSLDRVPYNEQFF.

The chain joins TRBV5-1 to TRBJ2-1; a possible D gene is TRBD2 (5 bases). Deletions cut 5 bases from V and 1 base from J, with 10 bases between. Germline V gene sequence: CDR1 SGHRS, CDR2 YFSETQ. CDR3 length: 14 amino acids. The CDR3 DNA follows: TGCGCCAGCAGGGTGGGAGAGTCCTACAATGAGCAGTTCTTC. Protein: CASRVGESYNEQFF.

This chain's CDR3 is CAWSETGGAGETQYF. The CDR3 DNA reads as TGTGCCTGGAGTGAGACGGGGGGGGCCGGGGAGACCCAGTACTTC. This rearrangement joins TRBV30 to TRBJ2-5; 8 positions match TRBD2. Losses at the gene ends were 1 base for V and 5 bases for J; bases not matched to a gene: 9. This CDR3 has 15 amino acids. Germline CDR1 is GTSNPN and CDR2 is SVGIG (reference sequence).

This clone was observed a single time. The chain links TRBV7-9 to TRBJ1-5; D is undetermined. V was pared by 3 bases and J by 3 bases, with 12 bases between. The V gene's germline CDR1 is SEHNR and CDR2 FQNEAQ (reference sequence). The CDR3 is 15 amino acids. CDR3 in amino acids: CASSFDYSLNQPQHF. CDR3 nucleotide sequence: TGTGCCAGCAGCTTTGACTACAGCCTCAATCAGCCCCAGCATTTT.

The chain carries TRBV7-3 and TRBJ1-4, with D unresolved. The V and J ends lost 3 bases and 5 bases respectively, with 4 bases between them. The CDR3 contains 12 residues. Germline CDR1 reads SGHTA; CDR2 reads FQGTGA. This chain's CDR3 is CASSLENEKLFF. The CDR3 DNA is TGTGCCAGCAGCTTGGAAAATGAAAAACTGTTTTTT.

J is TRBJ1-1 and V is TRBV19; tentative D call: TRBD1 (5 bases). V lost 6 bases and J lost 2, with 16 bases in between. This CDR3 has 15 amino acids. Germline V CDR1 and CDR2: LNHDA, SQIVND (reference sequence). The CDR3 DNA is TGTGCCAGTAGCTCCGTGGGGGGTGGCAACACTGAAGCTTTCTTT. Translating it yields CASSSVGGGNTEAFF. Combining the CDR3 with reference TRBV19 and TRBJ1-1 gives the whole variable domain DGGITQSPKYLFRKEGQNVTLSCEQNLNHDAMYWYRQDPGQGLRLIYYSQIVNDFQKGDIAEGYSVSREKKESFPLTVTSAQKNPTAFYLCASSSVGGGNTEAFFGQGTRLTVV.

The CDR3 bases are TGTGCCAGCAGCCCTGACTCGTTGACCTACAATGAGCAGTTCTTC. Translation: CASSPDSLTYNEQFF. V is TRBV27 and J is TRBJ2-1; D is ambiguous. The germline gives CDR1 MNHEY, CDR2 SMNVEV (reference sequence). This CDR3 contains 15 residues. Trimming cost V 6 bases and J 2 bases, with 14 bases left between them.

The chain uses TRBV2 and TRBJ2-5; D is possibly TRBD1 (5 bases). Trimming shortened V by 8 bases and J by 5 bases, and 9 bases separated the two germline ends. This CDR3 has 11 residues. Germline V lookup: CDR1 SNHLY, CDR2 FYNNEI. The CDR3 DNA reads as TGTGCCAGCGGGGCGTACGAGACCCAGTACTTC. Translation: CASGAYETQYF.

This chain links TRBV6-5 with TRBJ2-1; weak D call: TRBD1 (5 bases). The V end was cut by 5 bases, the J end by 6 bases, with 17 bases between. The CDR3 has 15 amino acids. The V gene's germline CDR1 is MNHEY and CDR2 SVGAGI. CDR3 sequence reads: CASSPTITTVNEQFF. CDR3 sequence (DNA): TGTGCCAGCAGTCCCACTATTACGACAGTCAATGAGCAGTTCTTC.

The chain uses TRBV28 and TRBJ2-2; 11 positions match TRBD2. Germline V gene sequence: CDR1 MDHEN, CDR2 SYDVKM. The CDR3 covers 14 residues. Trimming at V came to 8 bases and at J to 5 bases, leaving 4 bases not matched to a gene. The CDR3 protein is CASRPSGRTGELFF. CDR3 DNA: TGTGCCAGCCGACCTAGCGGGAGGACCGGGGAGCTGTTTTTT.

The gene calls are TRBV15 and TRBJ2-1; D is unresolved. V shed 8 bases and J shed 7 bases, with 15 bases lying between them. The CDR3 extends over 13 amino acids. In germline, CDR1 is LNHNV, CDR2 YYDKDF (reference sequence). The CDR3 loop is CATARQRRNEQFF. DNA for the CDR3: TGTGCCACCGCTAGACAAAGGCGGAATGAGCAGTTCTTC.

This clone was detected only once. V is TRBV19 and J is TRBJ1-5, with 7 bases aligning to TRBD1. Losses at the gene ends were 6 bases for V and 1 base for J; bases not matched to a gene: 6. The germline gives CDR1 LNHDA, CDR2 SQIVND (reference sequence). The length of the CDR3 is 15 residues. For the CDR3, the DNA is TGTGCCAGTAGCCGAGGGGGCGCGAGCAATCAGCCCCAGCATTTT. This sequence encodes CASSRGGASNQPQHF.

This chain links TRBV5-4 with TRBJ1-5; TRBD1 matches 9 bases. CDR1 and CDR2 from the germline V gene are SGHNT and YYREEE (reference sequence). The ends lost 4 bases at V and 2 bases at J; junction bases unmatched: 7. CDR3 size: 16 residues. CDR3 in DNA: TGTGCCAGCAGCCAGATGGACAGGGGAGGCAATCAGCCCCAGCATTTT. Encoded protein: CASSQMDRGGNQPQHF. Full variable domain (missing parts from reference TRBV5-4 and TRBJ1-5): ETGVTQSPTHLIKTRGQQVTLRCSSQSGHNTVSWYQQALGQGPQFIFQYYREEENGRGNFPPRFSGLQFPNYSSELNVNALELDDSALYLCASSQMDRGGNQPQHFGDGTRLSIL.

J is TRBJ2-2 and V is TRBV5-1, with D tentatively TRBD1 (6 bases). Trimming pared 1 base from V and 7 bases from J, leaving 20 bases between. This CDR3 has 17 amino acids. Looked up from germline, CDR1 is SGHRS and CDR2 is YFSETQ. CDR3 region: CASSLSGRGWESGELFF. DNA for the CDR3: TGCGCCAGCAGCTTGTCAGGCAGGGGCTGGGAGAGCGGGGAGCTGTTTTTT.

V gene TRBV5-1 combines with J gene TRBJ2-5, with a possible D match to TRBD2 (5 bases). Germline CDR1 and CDR2: SGHRS and YFSETQ. Trimming shortened V by 4 bases and J by 5 bases, and 9 bases separated the two germline ends. The CDR3 has 12 residues. In DNA, the CDR3 is TGCGCCAGCAGCCCTACGGGGGAGACCCAGTACTTC. Translated: CASSPTGETQYF.

J is TRBJ2-3 and V is TRBV18, with no clear D. V dropped 6 bases and J dropped 2 bases, with 12 bases sitting between them. This CDR3 comprises 14 residues. Germline V gives CDR1 KGHSH, CDR2 LQKENI. Written as DNA, the CDR3 is TGTGCCAGCTCGACCGGCGGCTACACAGATACGCAGTATTTT. Translated, it gives CASSTGGYTDTQYF.